Described below is a single T cell receptor (beta chain) sequence and its context. This entry is derived from a study of blood T cell repertoires in COVID-19. Assay used: immunoSEQ multiplex PCR; TCRdb lists only in-frame clones, some missing. This table has roughly 64,000 clones, 70% to 85% appearing once. CDR3 length: 13 amino acids. V was clipped by 4 bases and J by 8 bases, with 14 bases between them. Germline CDR1 and CDR2: LGHDT and YNNKEL (reference sequence). Sequences were obtained from peripheral blood. The receptor was derived from a woman aged 60 to 75 with acute or convalescent COVID-19. The genes are TRBV3-1 (or the pseudogene TRBV3-2) and TRBJ1-1; D is possibly TRBD1 (5 bases). The chain's CDR3 is CASSRGRIEEAFF. Written as DNA, the CDR3 is TGTGCCAGCAGCCGGGGCAGGATCGAAGAAGCTTTCTTT.